These T cell receptor beta chains were read from a single sample in a study of cytomegalovirus exposure and HLA in healthy donors. Generated by immunoSEQ multiplex PCR, the TCRdb table keeps only in-frame clones and is missing some. The sample includes 99,000 or so clones, about 69% of them seen just once. Sequenced sample: PBMCs. All receptors derive from a middle-aged man in good health and CMV-seronegative. CDR3s include the opening cysteine and the closing phenylalanine or tryptophan. D genes are given only for firm matches. Clone size appears in some rows only: once, few, many, or a class for an expanded clone.

abundance,v_gene,d_gene,j_gene,CDR3aa,CDR3nt
-,TRBV7-6,-,TRBJ1-4,CASSSPGGTYNEKLFF,TGTGCCAGCAGCTCCCCCGGGGGGACATATAATGAAAAACTGTTTTTT
-,TRBV11-2,-,TRBJ1-4,CASSLGRGEKLFF,TGTGCCAGCAGCTTAGGCCGGGGAGAAAAACTGTTTTTT
-,TRBV29-1,-,TRBJ2-7,CSVEVSYEQYF,TGCAGCGTTGAAGTTTCCTACGAGCAGTACTTC
-,TRBV4-1,TRBD1,TRBJ1-5,CASSHYRGLGGQPQHF,TGCGCCAGCAGCCATTACAGGGGGTTAGGAGGACAGCCCCAGCATTTT
-,TRBV7-9,-,TRBJ1-1,CASSSLEGMNTEAFF,TGTGCCAGCAGCTCCCTGGAGGGCATGAACACTGAAGCTTTCTTT
-,TRBV12-5,TRBD1,TRBJ2-1,CASGLAGTGSYNEQFF,TGTGCTAGTGGTTTGGCCGGGACAGGGAGCTACAATGAGCAGTTCTTC
-,TRBV6-5,TRBD1,TRBJ1-1,CASRPGQTNTEAFF,TGTGCCAGCAGGCCGGGACAGACGAACACTGAAGCTTTCTTT
-,TRBV23-1,-,TRBJ2-1,CASSSVQYNEQFF,TGCGCCAGCAGTTCGGTCCAATACAATGAGCAGTTCTTC
-,TRBV30,TRBD2,TRBJ2-3,CAWSVGTSGGRSTQYF,TGTGCCTGGAGTGTAGGGACTAGCGGAGGACGGAGTACGCAGTATTTT
once,TRBV9,TRBD2,TRBJ2-3,CASSTGGRTDTQYF,TGTGCCAGCAGCACGGGGGGGAGAACAGATACGCAGTATTTT
-,TRBV19,-,TRBJ2-1,CASRDSLSSYNEQFF,TGTGCCAGTAGGGACAGCCTCAGCTCCTACAATGAGCAGTTCTTC
-,TRBV6-1,-,TRBJ2-7,CASRSGAAYEQYF,TGTGCCAGCAGATCAGGGGCCGCCTACGAGCAGTACTTC
-,TRBV7-6,-,TRBJ1-2,CASSSDTTYGYTF,TGTGCCAGCAGCTCGGACACCACCTATGGCTACACCTTC
-,TRBV7-3,-,TRBJ2-3,CASSLTGGDTQYF,TGTGCCAGCAGCTTAACCGGAGGGGATACGCAGTATTTT
few,TRBV7-8,TRBD2,TRBJ2-4,CASSSGPSGRYIQYF,TGTGCCAGCAGCTCCGGCCCTAGCGGGAGATACATTCAGTACTTC
-,TRBV18,TRBD1,TRBJ2-1,CASSQQGVGYNEQFF,TGTGCCAGCTCCCAACAGGGGGTCGGTTACAATGAGCAGTTCTTC
-,TRBV6-7,-,TRBJ2-7,CASRKPRVHSYEQYF,TGTGCCAGCAGGAAACCCAGGGTCCACTCCTACGAGCAGTACTTC
-,TRBV7-2,-,TRBJ1-2,CASSPDGTDYGYTF,TGTGCCAGCAGCCCCGACGGGACTGACTATGGCTACACCTTC
few,TRBV7-8,TRBD1,TRBJ2-7,CASSNYRTGGNEQYF,TGTGCCAGCAGCAACTACAGGACAGGGGGAAACGAGCAGTACTTC
-,TRBV6-5,TRBD1,TRBJ1-2,CASRRGQGAYGYTF,TGTGCCAGCAGAAGGGGACAGGGGGCCTATGGCTACACCTTC